Listed here are 25 T cell receptor beta chains from one sample, sequenced in a study of T cells after yellow fever vaccination. One entry per CDR3 protein, called by TCRdb with MiXCR from the 5' RACE reads. Of approximately 610,000 distinct CDR3 sequences detected, 17% appear once; the ten largest clones hold roughly 17%. The specimen was PBMCs, collected roughly 5 days after the first yellow fever vaccination. The receptors derive from a young man who received the YFV17D yellow fever vaccine.

This clonotype has ten or more counts. V and J are TRBV4-3 and TRBJ2-5; D remains unclear. Trimming removed 3 bases from V and 5 bases from J, with 10 bases in between. Germline V gene data show CDR1 as LGHNA and CDR2 as YSLEER. The CDR3 spans 13 residues. In DNA form, the CDR3 reads TGCGCCAGCAGCCAGGTTATAGGGGAGACCCAGTACTTC. Translation: CASSQVIGETQYF.

This chain links TRBV5-1 with TRBJ2-7; weak D call: TRBD1 (8 bases). V lost 4 bases, J lost 1 base, and 18 bases lay in between. Germline CDR1 SGHRS, CDR2 YFSETQ. The CDR3 length is 16 residues. The CDR3 sequence: CASSGGDRTLSYEQYF. The CDR3 coding sequence is TGCGCCAGCAGCGGGGGGGACAGGACCTTGTCCTACGAGCAGTACTTC.

This chain uses TRBV30 with TRBJ1-2; D may be TRBD1 (6 bases). V was trimmed by 2 bases and J by 5 bases, leaving 9 bases between them. CDR3 length: 12 amino acids. Germline V lookup: CDR1 GTSNPN, CDR2 SVGIG (reference sequence). The CDR3 sequence: CAWSSGQYGYTF. CDR3 bases: TGTGCCTGGAGTTCTGGACAGTATGGCTACACCTTC.

The rearrangement joins TRBV25-1 to TRBJ2-1; no reliable D call. V gave up 9 bases and J gave up 3 bases, with 15 bases separating them. The CDR3 extends over 14 amino acids. Looked up from germline, CDR1 is MGHDK and CDR2 is SYGVNS. In DNA, the CDR3 is TGTGCCAGGAGTTCGAGCCAGAACTACAATGAGCAGTTCTTC. Translated: CARSSSQNYNEQFF. Using reference TRBV25-1 and TRBJ2-1 for the parts outside the CDR3, the full variable domain is EADIYQTPRYLVIGTGKKITLECSQTMGHDKMYWYQQDPGMELHLIHYSYGVNSTEKGDLSSESTVSRIRTEHFPLTLESARPSHTSQYLCARSSSQNYNEQFFGPGTRLTVL.

This chain connects TRBV25-1 to TRBJ1-1, with a weak D call TRBD1 (5 bases). The CDR3 contains 12 residues. The V gene's germline CDR1 is MGHDK and CDR2 SYGVNS. Trimming took off 6 bases at V and 5 bases at J, with 10 bases between the two ends. CDR3 in DNA: TGTGCCAGCAGGGGGGGGGGAACTGAAGCTTTCTTT. Translation: CASRGGGTEAFF.

J is TRBJ2-3 and V is TRBV3-1; 11 bases line up with TRBD2. V shed 0 bases and J 8 bases; nucleotides not matched to a gene: 1. This CDR3 is 14 amino acids long. CDR1 and CDR2 from the germline V gene are LGHDT and YNNKEL (reference sequence). Here the CDR3 DNA reads TGTGCCAGCAGCCAAGAACTAGCGGGGGCTACGCAGTATTTT. Encoded protein: CASSQELAGATQYF.

In nucleotides, the CDR3 is TGTGCCAGCAGTCCGGGGGGCCTGCGAGAGACCCAGTACTTC. Translation gives CASSPGGLRETQYF. V usage is TRBV7-2 and J usage is TRBJ2-5, with a weak D call TRBD2 (7 bases). The V and J ends lost 6 bases and 4 bases respectively, with 15 bases between them. This CDR3 region has 14 residues. CDR1 is SGHTA and CDR2 is FQGNSA in the germline V gene.

This clonotype was seen a handful of times. The rearrangement uses TRBV7-8 and TRBJ2-2; 9 bases agree with TRBD2. Germline-derived CDR1 and CDR2 are SGHVS and FQNEAQ. This CDR3 has 17 amino acids. The J segment lost 1 base and the V segment lost 2 bases, leaving 5 bases of the junction unmatched. In DNA form, the CDR3 reads TGTGCCAGCAGCTTAAATACAGCGGGGGGGAACACCGGGGAGCTGTTTTTT. Translated, it gives CASSLNTAGGNTGELFF.

This clonotype has just a few counts. The rearrangement joins TRBV20-1 to TRBJ1-5, with a possible D match to TRBD1 (5 bases). Germline assignment: CDR1 DFQATT and CDR2 SNEGSKA (reference sequence). V lost 3 bases and J lost 4, with 10 bases in between. CDR3 size: 13 residues. This CDR3 reads CSARGTPNQPQHF. CDR3 coding DNA: TGCAGTGCTAGGGGGACCCCAAATCAGCCCCAGCATTTT.

This clonotype was counted only a few times. V is TRBV5-1 and J is TRBJ2-1; 8 bases fit TRBD2. Germline CDR1 and CDR2: SGHRS and YFSETQ. The CDR3 length is 15 residues. V dropped 0 bases and J dropped 7; count of bases not matched to a gene: 6. The CDR3 coding sequence is TGCGCCAGCAGCTTGGTAGCGGGAAATTTAAATGAGCAGTTCTTC. This gives the protein CASSLVAGNLNEQFF.

This clonotype was found a few times. The chain links TRBV7-3 to TRBJ2-1; 9 nucleotides agree with TRBD2. The V gene's germline CDR1 is SGHTA and CDR2 FQGTGA. V gave up 0 bases and J gave up 4 bases; unmatched junction bases: 4. The CDR3 length is 16 residues. CDR3 protein: CASSLTRTSEYNEQFF. The CDR3, as DNA: TGTGCCAGCAGCTTAACGCGGACTAGCGAATACAATGAGCAGTTCTTC.

This CDR3 reads CASSLSGFAYEQYF. In DNA, the CDR3 is TGTGCCAGCAGTTTATCAGGGTTCGCCTACGAGCAGTACTTC. The chain recombines TRBV27 with TRBJ2-7; no reliable D call. The CDR3 loop spans 14 amino acids. Trimming shortened V by 0 bases and J by 2 bases, and 8 bases separated the two germline ends. The germline CDR1 and CDR2 sequences are MNHEY and SMNVEV (reference sequence).

This chain uses TRBV5-1 with TRBJ1-2, with D uncertain. V lost 0 bases and J 8 bases, leaving 11 bases between the germline ends. Germline CDR1 is SGHRS and CDR2 is YFSETQ. The CDR3 is 13 residues long. The CDR3 bases are TGCGCCAGCAGCTTGGCCGGGTTCCGGGGCTACACCTTC. Translating gives CASSLAGFRGYTF.

This sequence joins TRBV28 and TRBJ1-1, with D tentatively TRBD1 (5 bases). The V gene's germline CDR1 is MDHEN and CDR2 SYDVKM. The CDR3 totals 14 residues. The V end was cut by 6 bases, the J end by 3 bases, with 14 bases between. The CDR3 sequence is CASSLTQGYTEAFF. In DNA, the CDR3 is TGTGCCAGCAGCTTGACCCAGGGCTACACTGAAGCTTTCTTT.

This clonotype has more than one count but fewer than ten. The rearrangement uses TRBV6-1 and TRBJ2-1; 7 bases match TRBD1. Germline CDR1 and CDR2: MNHNS and SASEGT. CDR3 length equals 15 residues. V trimming: 7 bases; J trimming: 6 bases; junction bases outside the gene matches: 12. This chain's CDR3 is CASTPTGVVGNEQFF. For the CDR3, the DNA is TGTGCCAGCACCCCTACAGGGGTGGTTGGCAATGAGCAGTTCTTC.

V gene TRBV3-1 combines with J gene TRBJ2-7; D may be TRBD1 (5 bases). V lost 5 bases and J 4 bases, leaving 21 bases between the germline ends. Germline V gene data show CDR1 as LGHDT and CDR2 as YNNKEL (reference sequence). CDR3 length: 16 amino acids. This CDR3 is CASSFRTSTALYEQYF. CDR3 sequence (DNA): TGTGCCAGCAGCTTTCGGACGTCGACAGCTCTATACGAGCAGTACTTC.

V usage is TRBV10-3 and J usage is TRBJ1-2; TRBD1 agrees at 11 bases. V was clipped by 7 bases and J by 1 base; unmatched bases: 2. Per germline, CDR1 ENHRY and CDR2 SYGVKD. The CDR3 sequence is 14 residues long. The CDR3 DNA reads as TGTGCCATCACTGGGACAGGGGGTAACTATGGCTACACCTTC. Protein: CAITGTGGNYGYTF.

A few counts support this clonotype. This chain joins TRBV6-2 or TRBV6-3 and TRBJ2-5, with 9 bases aligning to TRBD1. V lost 6 bases and J lost 3; bases outside the gene matches: 11. Per the germline V gene, CDR1 is MNHEY and CDR2 is SVGEGT. The CDR3 spans 16 residues. The chain's CDR3 is CASSPIGQGKEETQYF. The CDR3, as DNA: TGTGCCAGCAGCCCCATTGGACAGGGGAAGGAAGAGACCCAGTACTTC.

Here the CDR3 DNA reads TGTGCCAGCAGTTACCCTTTGTGGAGGGGCTATGGCTACACCTTC. It specifies CASSYPLWRGYGYTF. The chain uses TRBV6-7 and TRBJ1-2, with D maybe TRBD1 (5 bases). TRBV6-7 is filed as an ORF, its function uncertain. This CDR3 spans 15 amino acids. V was clipped by 2 bases and J by 4 bases, with 14 bases between them.

The chain has TRBV7-2 and TRBJ2-7; possible D gene TRBD1, 5 bases. Trimming stripped 3 bases from V and 2 bases from J, with 8 bases between. Per germline, CDR1 SGHTA and CDR2 FQGNSA. The CDR3 contains 13 residues. CDR3 in amino acids: CASSFDRPYEQYF. In DNA form, the CDR3 reads TGTGCCAGCAGCTTCGACAGACCCTACGAGCAGTACTTC.

The CDR3 nucleotides are TGTGCCTGGAGTAGACAGGGGAACACTGAAGCTTTCTTT. This sequence encodes CAWSRQGNTEAFF. The genes are TRBV30 and TRBJ1-1, with 7 nucleotides matching TRBD1. In germline, CDR1 is GTSNPN, CDR2 SVGIG (reference sequence). This CDR3 region has 13 residues. V shed 2 bases, J shed 1 base, and the junction held 1 base outside the gene matches.

This CDR3 reads CASSKMPDRVFF. CDR3 sequence (DNA): TGTGCCAGCAGCAAAATGCCGGACAGGGTTTTCTTT. The V and J genes are TRBV21-1 and TRBJ1-1; TRBD1 is the table's D call and was not checked against the DNA. TRBV21-1 is termed a pseudogene. The CDR3 spans 12 residues.

In this sample, this clonotype turned up a few times. The rearrangement joins TRBV5-6 to TRBJ2-4, with D possibly being TRBD2 (6 bases). This CDR3 comprises 18 residues. Germline CDR1 SGHDT, CDR2 YYEEEE. V lost 4 bases and J 0 bases, leaving 20 bases between the germline ends. The CDR3 nucleotides read TGTGCCAGCAGCATTACCCGGCGGGGACCGCTAGCCAAAAACATTCAGTACTTC. Encoded protein: CASSITRRGPLAKNIQYF.

This clonotype was observed at least ten times. The chain is built from TRBV11-2 and TRBJ2-7; D remains ambiguous. The CDR3 spans 15 residues. Germline loops: CDR1 SGHAT, CDR2 FQNNGV. The V end was cut by 5 bases, the J end by 11 bases, with 25 bases between. This CDR3 is CASSPILRSTLSKYF. In nucleotides, the CDR3 is TGTGCCAGCAGCCCTATCTTACGTTCTACCCTAAGCAAGTACTTC. Drawing the rest from reference TRBV11-2 and TRBJ2-7, the complete variable domain is EAGVAQSPRYKIIEKRQSVAFWCNPISGHATLYWYQQILGQGPKLLIQFQNNGVVDDSQLPKDRFSAERLKGVDSTLKIQPAKLEDSAVYLCASSPILRSTLSKYFGPGTRLTVT.

Here the CDR3 DNA reads TGTGCCACTTCAGCGTCTAACTATGGCTACACCTTC. It specifies CATSASNYGYTF. The genes are TRBV7-9 and TRBJ1-2; D call uncertain. This CDR3 contains 12 residues. Trimming cost V 10 bases and J 0 bases, with 9 bases left between them. Germline loops: CDR1 SEHNR, CDR2 FQNEAQ (reference sequence). The variable domain in full, completed from reference TRBV7-9 and TRBJ1-2, reads DTGVSQNPRHKITKRGQNVTFRCDPISEHNRLYWYRQTLGQGPEFLTYFQNEAQLEKSRLLSDRFSAERPKGSFSTLEIQRTEQGDSAMYLCATSASNYGYTFGSGTRLTVV.